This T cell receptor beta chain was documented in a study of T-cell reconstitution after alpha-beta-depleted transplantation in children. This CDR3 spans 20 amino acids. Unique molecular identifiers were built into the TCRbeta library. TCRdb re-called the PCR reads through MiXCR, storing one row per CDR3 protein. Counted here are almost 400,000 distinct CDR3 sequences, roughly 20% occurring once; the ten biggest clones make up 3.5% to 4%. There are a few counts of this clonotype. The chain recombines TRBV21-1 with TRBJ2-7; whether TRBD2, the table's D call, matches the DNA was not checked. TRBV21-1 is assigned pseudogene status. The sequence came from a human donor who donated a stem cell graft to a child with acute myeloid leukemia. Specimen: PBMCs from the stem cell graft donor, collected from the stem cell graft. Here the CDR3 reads CASSKRAGETSGRVRYEQYF. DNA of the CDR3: TGTGCCAGCAGCAAAAGGGCCGGGGAGACTAGCGGGAGGGTTCGGTACGAGCAGTACTTC.